This TCR beta chain was identified in a study of CD8 T cells in Susac syndrome. Broader study findings: Acknowledgment was made by the study that its TCR sequencing and HLA analysis involved a relatively small number of individuals.

Trimming left V 0 bases short and J 0 bases short, with 7 bases between. Germline V gene data show CDR1 as SGDLS and CDR2 as YYNGEE. This CDR3 has 14 amino acids. Comment on this clonotype: Its antigen is not known.

Sequencing targeted TCR beta in blood CD8+ and CD4+ T cells. Negative isolation was applied to CD8+ and CD4+ T cells, and FACS enrichment was applied to TEMRA cells. The RNA, about 0.5 to 1 ug, was put through reverse transcription using random hexamers. TCRdb recomputed calls from the immunoSEQ multiplex PCR reads with MiXCR, one row per CDR3 protein. The data hold 150,000 to 200,000 distinct CDR3 sequences, with roughly nine tenths observed a single time. Input material: CD4+ T cells from PBMCs. The chain links TRBV9 to TRBJ2-7; D not certain. This clonotype originated in a human donor with Susac syndrome. The CDR3, as DNA: TGTGCCAGCAGCGTAGACGGCCTCTCCTACGAGCAGTACTTC. Translating gives CASSVDGLSYEQYF.